The 30 T cell receptor beta chains below were found in one sample sequenced in a study of STAT5B mutations in CD4+ large granular lymphocyte leukemia. The protocol was immunoSEQ multiplex PCR, while the TCRdb copy is restricted to in-frame clones and leaves out a portion. The sample contains tens of thousands of clones, roughly 80% of which appear only once. Sequenced material: CD4+ T cells from blood buffy coats. The receptors shown here come from a human donor in good health.

This clone appeared a single time. The genes are TRBV6-1 and TRBJ1-6; D ambiguous. CDR1 and CDR2 (germline): MNHNS, SASEGT. Trimming removed 1 base from V and 8 bases from J, with 9 bases in between. This CDR3 has 14 residues. CDR3 amino acids: CASSEVPRDSPLHF. The CDR3, as DNA: TGTGCCAGCAGTGAAGTACCTCGAGATTCACCCCTCCACTTT.

This sequence joins TRBV4-3 and TRBJ2-7, with 12 nucleotides matching TRBD2. The CDR3 runs to 15 residues. V trimming: 4 bases; J trimming: 4 bases; junction bases outside the gene matches: 5. Per germline, CDR1 LGHNA and CDR2 YSLEER. CDR3 protein: CASSPRTSGAYEQYF. In nucleotides, the CDR3 is TGCGCCAGCAGCCCCCGGACTAGCGGGGCGTACGAGCAGTACTTC.

This chain's CDR3 is CASSVLGYGYTF. The CDR3 DNA sequence: TGTGCCAGCAGCGTTTTGGGGTATGGCTACACCTTC. V gene TRBV9 combines with J gene TRBJ1-2; D remains unclear. Trimming took off 2 bases at V and 5 bases at J, with 7 bases between the two ends. The CDR3 loop spans 12 amino acids. CDR1 SGDLS and CDR2 YYNGEE come from the germline V gene. Supplemented by reference TRBV9 and TRBJ1-2, the full variable domain reads DSGVTQTPKHLITATGQRVTLRCSPRSGDLSVYWYQQSLDQGLQFLIQYYNGEERAKGNILERFSAQQFPDLHSELNLSSLELGDSALYFCASSVLGYGYTFGSGTRLTVV.

This chain links TRBV5-6 with TRBJ1-5; possible D gene TRBD1, 5 bases. CDR3 length: 14 residues. Germline V lookup: CDR1 SGHDT, CDR2 YYEEEE. The V end lost 1 base, the J end lost 4 bases, and 9 bases lay between the germline ends. The CDR3, as DNA: TGTGCCAGCAGCTTGAGACAGAGTAATCAGCCCCAGCATTTT. It encodes CASSLRQSNQPQHF.

The rearrangement links TRBV6-1 to TRBJ1-2; D remains ambiguous. The CDR3 is made up of 13 amino acids. Germline V gene lookup returns CDR1 MNHNS and CDR2 SASEGT. V lost 6 bases, J lost 8 bases, and 16 bases lay in between. The CDR3 sequence: CASRDSHTGGYTF. The DNA for the CDR3 is TGTGCCAGCAGAGATAGCCATACGGGGGGCTACACCTTC.

This clone has a single count. The gene calls are TRBV5-1 and TRBJ2-7; D unresolved. The CDR3 is made up of 14 amino acids. Trimming removed 0 bases at V and 2 bases at J, with 9 bases between. Germline CDR1 SGHRS, CDR2 YFSETQ. The DNA of the CDR3 is TGCGCCAGCAGCTTGGCCCCCCCCACCTACGAGCAGTACTTC. This gives the protein CASSLAPPTYEQYF.

In DNA, the CDR3 is TGTGCCAGCAGCCAAGATCAGGGCTCACCCCTCCACTTT. It translates to CASSQDQGSPLHF. This chain uses TRBV4-2 with TRBJ1-6; maybe TRBD1 (5 bases). Trimming stripped 0 bases from V and 10 bases from J, with 7 bases between. CDR3 length: 13 amino acids. CDR1 is LGHNA, CDR2 YNFKEQ, per germline.

This chain links TRBV7-6 with TRBJ2-1; a weak D match, TRBD2 (5 bases). V was shortened by 1 base and J by 2 bases, with 9 bases between the two germline ends. The CDR3 totals 15 residues. Germline V CDR1 and CDR2: SGHVS, FNYEAQ. The CDR3 sequence: CASSLGGVPYNEQFF. The CDR3 DNA reads TGTGCCAGCAGCTTAGGGGGAGTCCCCTACAATGAGCAGTTCTTC. Full variable domain (missing parts from reference TRBV7-6 and TRBJ2-1): GAGVSQSPRYKVTKRGQDVALRCDPISGHVSLYWYRQALGQGPEFLTYFNYEAQQDKSGLPNDRFSAERPEGSISTLTIQRTEQRDSAMYRCASSLGGVPYNEQFFGPGTRLTVL.

The chain uses TRBV10-3 and TRBJ1-2; 7 bases are shared with TRBD1. The CDR3 spans 14 residues. The germline gives CDR1 ENHRY, CDR2 SYGVKD. With 10 bases clipped from V and 0 bases from J, the junction kept 8 bases outside the gene matches. CDR3 sequence: CATHKDRTNYGYTF. The CDR3, as DNA: TGTGCCACCCATAAGGACAGGACTAACTATGGCTACACCTTC.

This clone was seen just once. This chain's CDR3 is CASSLGAGREQYF. The CDR3 DNA sequence: TGTGCCAGCAGCTTGGGGGCCGGGCGCGAGCAGTACTTC. The chain combines TRBV7-2 with TRBJ2-7, with D possibly matching TRBD1 (6 bases). Trimming took 3 bases from V and 6 from J, leaving 12 bases between them. The CDR3 runs 13 residues. CDR1 SGHTA and CDR2 FQGNSA come from the germline V gene.

This chain joins TRBV4-3 and TRBJ2-3, with 11 bases lining up with TRBD2. V trimming: 2 bases; J trimming: 2 bases; junction bases outside the gene matches: 6. CDR3 length: 17 amino acids. CDR1 and CDR2 (germline): LGHNA, YSLEER. CDR3 region: CASSQLAGGPLTDTQYF. The DNA for the CDR3 is TGCGCCAGCAGCCAACTAGCGGGAGGCCCACTCACAGATACGCAGTATTTT.

V is TRBV7-2 and J is TRBJ2-2; the D gene is possibly TRBD1 (5 bases). The CDR3 has 15 residues. The V gene lost 3 bases and the J gene lost 4 bases, with 12 bases spanning the gap. From germline, CDR1 is SGHTA and CDR2 FQGNSA. The CDR3: CASSFGAPGTGELFF. The CDR3 coding sequence is TGTGCCAGCAGCTTTGGGGCGCCGGGCACCGGGGAGCTGTTTTTT.

The gene calls are TRBV18 and TRBJ2-1, with TRBD2 matching 11 bases. The J segment lost 4 bases and the V segment lost 3 bases, leaving 2 bases of the junction unmatched. The germline gives CDR1 KGHSH, CDR2 LQKENI. The CDR3 totals 15 residues. CDR3 region: CASSPGLADYNEQFF. DNA for the CDR3: TGTGCCAGCTCACCGGGACTAGCGGATTACAATGAGCAGTTCTTC. The full variable domain, its missing parts supplied by reference TRBV18 and TRBJ2-1, is NAGVMQNPRHLVRRRGQEARLRCSPMKGHSHVYWYRQLPEEGLKFMVYLQKENIIDESGMPKERFSAEFPKEGPSILRIQQVVRGDSAAYFCASSPGLADYNEQFFGPGTRLTVL.

The rearrangement links TRBV19 to TRBJ2-1; TRBD2 matches at 13 bases. CDR3 size: 15 residues. Losses at the gene ends were 11 bases for V and 5 bases for J; bases not matched to a gene: 9. The germline CDR1 and CDR2 sequences are LNHDA and SQIVND (reference sequence). CDR3 sequence (DNA): TGTGCCTCCTTAGGACTAGCGGGAGTTGACAATGAGCAGTTCTTC. It is translated as CASLGLAGVDNEQFF. The variable domain in full, with the rest retrieved from reference TRBV19 and TRBJ2-1, is DGGITQSPKYLFRKEGQNVTLSCEQNLNHDAMYWYRQDPGQGLRLIYYSQIVNDFQKGDIAEGYSVSREKKESFPLTVTSAQKNPTAFYLCASLGLAGVDNEQFFGPGTRLTVL.

The chain has TRBV10-3 and TRBJ2-6, with D uncertain. Trimming left V 5 bases short and J 0 bases short, with 8 bases between. This CDR3 has 15 residues. CDR1 and CDR2 from the germline V gene are ENHRY and SYGVKD. CDR3 amino acids: CAISTASSGANVLTF. CDR3 DNA sequence: TGTGCCATCAGTACAGCCAGCTCTGGGGCCAACGTCCTGACTTTC.

This clone was recorded a few times. The CDR3 region has the DNA TGTGCCAGCAGTTTAGACCAGAGTTCCTATGGCTACACCTTC. Its protein product is CASSLDQSSYGYTF. The chain combines TRBV28 with TRBJ1-2; D remains unclear. From germline, CDR1 is MDHEN and CDR2 SYDVKM. V lost 2 bases, J lost 4 bases, and 11 bases lay in between. The CDR3 spans 14 residues.

This chain joins TRBV5-5 and TRBJ2-7; TRBD2 might be the D (6 bases). V lost 3 bases, J lost 0 bases, and 16 bases lay in between. CDR1 and CDR2 (germline): SGHKS, YYEKEE (reference sequence). This CDR3 is built from 16 residues. The CDR3 sequence: CASSYLRASDSYEQYF. The CDR3 DNA is TGTGCCAGCAGCTATCTGCGGGCTAGCGACTCCTACGAGCAGTACTTC.

This chain connects TRBV28 to TRBJ2-7; D may be TRBD2 (5 bases). The CDR3 is 13 amino acids. Germline loops: CDR1 MDHEN, CDR2 SYDVKM. V lost 6 bases and J lost 5, with 14 bases in between. CDR3 loop: CASSSPLRDEQYF. DNA for the CDR3: TGTGCCAGCAGCTCCCCTTTGCGGGACGAGCAGTACTTC.

The chain links TRBV18 to TRBJ2-5; the match to TRBD2 covers 9 bases. The CDR3 runs 17 residues. Germline V CDR1 and CDR2: KGHSH, LQKENI. V shed 0 bases, J shed 4 bases, and the junction held 9 bases outside the gene matches. CDR3 residues: CASSPPGGLAGGETQYF. The CDR3 DNA follows: TGTGCCAGCTCACCACCGGGGGGACTAGCAGGAGGAGAGACCCAGTACTTC.

This clone appeared a few times. V gene TRBV19 combines with J gene TRBJ1-5; 10 nucleotides match TRBD1. The CDR3 is 15 residues long. Germline CDR1 is LNHDA and CDR2 is SQIVND (reference sequence). The V and J ends lost 4 bases and 2 bases, in that order; junction bases with no gene match: 2. The DNA of the CDR3 is TGTGCCAGTAGTACCGGGACAGGGGGCAATCAGCCCCAGCATTTT. Its protein product is CASSTGTGGNQPQHF.

The chain uses TRBV10-3 and TRBJ2-7; 8 positions agree with TRBD1. The V gene's germline CDR1 is ENHRY and CDR2 SYGVKD. This CDR3 region has 13 residues. Trimming took 4 bases from V and 7 from J; bases not matched to a gene: 6. The CDR3 sequence: CAISGPTGEEQYF. In DNA, the CDR3 is TGTGCCATCAGTGGCCCGACAGGGGAAGAGCAGTACTTC.

V usage is TRBV14 and J usage is TRBJ2-5, with 7 bases aligning to TRBD2. Germline CDR1 and CDR2: SGHDN and FVKESK. This CDR3 is 15 amino acids long. V lost 3 bases and J lost 3; bases outside the gene matches: 7. CDR3 loop: CASSQLGGKKETQYF. In nucleotides, the CDR3 is TGTGCCAGCAGCCAGCTCGGGGGGAAGAAAGAGACCCAGTACTTC.

The chain combines TRBV6-1 with TRBJ1-5; D unclear. Germline CDR1 is MNHNS and CDR2 is SASEGT. V was clipped by 2 bases and J by 7 bases, with 15 bases between them. The CDR3 length is 15 residues. Here the CDR3 DNA reads TGTGCCAGCAGTGAAACGAGTGGGCAGAGCCAGCCCCAGCATTTT. Amino acid sequence: CASSETSGQSQPQHF.

The rearrangement links TRBV4-2 to TRBJ2-3; TRBD2 aligns across 8 bases. This CDR3 has 18 residues. Germline loops: CDR1 LGHNA, CDR2 YNFKEQ. Trimming took 0 bases from V and 3 from J; bases not matched to a gene: 11. This chain's CDR3 is CASSQDVASGSRTDTQYF. CDR3 nucleotides: TGTGCCAGCAGCCAAGATGTGGCGAGCGGGAGTAGAACAGATACGCAGTATTTT.

This clone was found once. The CDR3 is CASSKDFYNEQFF. Written as DNA, the CDR3 is TGTGCCAGCAGCAAGGACTTCTACAATGAGCAGTTCTTC. The gene calls are TRBV7-6 and TRBJ2-1; a possible D gene is TRBD2 (5 bases). Germline lookup yields CDR1 SGHVS and CDR2 FNYEAQ. Trimming took off 5 bases at V and 3 bases at J, with 8 bases between the two ends. The CDR3 consists of 13 residues.

The V call is TRBV10-3, the J call TRBJ2-7; TRBD2 matches 8 bases. Trimming cost V 10 bases and J 4 bases; bases outside gene matches: 15. CDR1 and CDR2 (germline): ENHRY, SYGVKD. The CDR3 has 15 amino acids. CDR3 amino acids: CATQPHAGGSYEQYF. Written as DNA, the CDR3 is TGTGCCACCCAGCCCCACGCGGGAGGATCGTACGAGCAGTACTTC.

J is TRBJ2-4 and V is TRBV4-3; D uncertain. Germline CDR1 LGHNA, CDR2 YSLEER. Trimming removed 0 bases from V and 6 bases from J, with 15 bases in between. This CDR3 comprises 16 residues. The CDR3 bases are TGCGCCAGCAGCCAAGATCTCCGGCTCGGAGCAAACATTCAGTACTTC. Translating it yields CASSQDLRLGANIQYF.

The sample holds a few counts of this clone. The chain uses TRBV9 and TRBJ2-6; tentative D call: TRBD1 (6 bases). V was clipped by 5 bases and J by 2 bases, with 11 bases between them. The germline CDR1 and CDR2 sequences are SGDLS and YYNGEE. The CDR3 contains 15 residues. CDR3 sequence (DNA): TGTGCCAGCAGTTCACAGGGAACTGGGGCCAACGTCCTGACTTTC. It translates to CASSSQGTGANVLTF.

The chain is built from TRBV6-1 and TRBJ2-1; TRBD2 matches 8 bases. Looked up from germline, CDR1 is MNHNS and CDR2 is SASEGT. The CDR3 sequence is 16 residues long. V lost 0 bases and J lost 7; bases outside the gene matches: 8. The DNA of the CDR3 is TGTGCCAGCAGTGAAGCGAAAGGACTAGCTAAGAATGAGCAGTTCTTC. Its protein product is CASSEAKGLAKNEQFF.

This chain links TRBV20-1 with TRBJ1-2; D gene unclear. Trimming pared 1 base from V and 8 bases from J, leaving 8 bases between. This CDR3 contains 11 residues. CDR1 and CDR2 (germline): DFQATT, SNEGSKA (reference sequence). The CDR3 is CSARVLKGYTF. As DNA, the CDR3 is TGCAGTGCTAGAGTTCTAAAGGGCTACACCTTC.